This TCR beta chain was captured in a study of cytotoxic CD8 clonotypes in ibrutinib-treated CLL. Study context: Patient counts were over 9 relapsed/refractory, some 14 treatment-naive and some 17 IGHV unmutated.

As regards this clone: Its antigen is still unknown.

The method was immunoSEQ multiplex PCR; TCRdb's version includes in-frame clones alone and lacks a portion of them. Seen here are more than 200,000 clones, less than 75% observed once, and the top ten hold 15%. CDR1 is MDHEN, CDR2 SYDVKM, per germline. J was trimmed by 5 bases and V by 6 bases; bases with no gene match: 11. The CDR3 covers 16 residues. Study findings and constraints: Baseline clonality, higher than in age-matched healthy donors, tracked circulating CD8+ T-cell counts.

This sequence originates from a human donor with chronic lymphocytic leukemia. The V call is TRBV28, the J call TRBJ2-2; 8 nucleotides align to TRBD2. Here the sequenced sample was PBMCs, taken after 24 months of ibrutinib treatment. This CDR3 is CASSPGTRGWTGELFF. Here the CDR3 DNA reads TGTGCCAGCAGCCCCGGGACTAGAGGGTGGACCGGGGAGCTGTTTTTT.